One sample yielded the 32 T cell receptor beta chains listed below, sequenced in a study of blood T cell repertoires in COVID-19. Libraries were prepared by immunoSEQ multiplex PCR; TCRdb keeps only in-frame clonotypes and omits some of them. The top ten hold just over 8% of the sample, which has roughly 76,000 clones, approximately 90% seen once. Sequences were obtained from peripheral blood. These receptors were taken from a man younger than 40 with acute or convalescent COVID-19.

The chain employs TRBV12-5 and TRBJ1-1, with a weak D call TRBD1 (5 bases). V lost 8 bases and J 5 bases, leaving 15 bases between the germline ends. CDR1 is LGHNT and CDR2 is FRNRAP in the germline V gene. The CDR3 spans 13 residues. As DNA, the CDR3 is TGTGCTAGTCGTCTTACCCGGGGGACTGAAGCTTTCTTT. It codes for CASRLTRGTEAFF. Together with reference TRBV12-5 and TRBJ1-1, the CDR3 gives the full variable domain: DARVTQTPRHKVTEMGQEVTMRCQPILGHNTVFWYRQTMMQGLELLAYFRNRAPLDDSGMPKDRFSAEMPDATLATLKIQPSEPRDSAVYFCASRLTRGTEAFFGQGTRLTVV.

V usage is TRBV10-3 and J usage is TRBJ1-3, with a possible D match to TRBD1 (6 bases). CDR1 is ENHRY and CDR2 is SYGVKD in the germline V gene. V dropped 2 bases and J dropped 2 bases, with 10 bases sitting between them. CDR3 size: 15 residues. The CDR3 protein is CAISEGGIAGNTIYF. The DNA of the CDR3 is TGTGCCATCAGTGAGGGGGGCATCGCTGGAAACACCATATATTTT.

The gene calls are TRBV2 and TRBJ2-2, with D tentatively TRBD1 (6 bases). Trimming shortened V by 7 bases and J by 6 bases, and 15 bases separated the two germline ends. Germline V gene sequence: CDR1 SNHLY, CDR2 FYNNEI. This CDR3 has 14 amino acids. CDR3 region: CASKGGTTAGELFF. As DNA, the CDR3 is TGTGCCAGCAAGGGTGGGACAACGGCCGGGGAGCTGTTTTTT.

The CDR3 DNA reads TGTGCCAGCAGCGTGGACAGTCATTCACCCCTCCACTTT. This sequence encodes CASSVDSHSPLHF. This chain joins TRBV9 and TRBJ1-6, with D perhaps TRBD1 (6 bases). V lost 2 bases to trimming and J lost 8 bases, with 8 bases between them. The V gene's germline CDR1 is SGDLS and CDR2 YYNGEE. The CDR3 is made up of 13 amino acids.

This rearrangement joins TRBV12-5 to TRBJ2-1; the match to TRBD2 covers 12 bases. Trimming took 2 bases from V and 9 from J; bases not matched to a gene: 8. CDR1 LGHNT and CDR2 FRNRAP come from the germline V gene. The CDR3 runs 16 residues. The CDR3 sequence: CASGLPSSGRASEQFF. DNA of the CDR3: TGTGCTAGTGGTTTGCCGTCTAGCGGGAGGGCCAGTGAGCAGTTCTTC.

The genes are TRBV6-5 and TRBJ1-2; D is unclear. Germline V gene sequence: CDR1 MNHEY, CDR2 SVGAGI. V shed 3 bases and J shed 1 base, with 15 bases lying between them. The CDR3 runs to 16 residues. The CDR3 DNA reads as TGTGCCAGCAGTTATTTCCGGCAGGCTCATAACTATGGCTACACCTTC. Its translation: CASSYFRQAHNYGYTF.

The chain couples TRBV11-2 to TRBJ2-3; 12 bases fit TRBD2. The CDR3 is 15 residues long. The germline CDR1 and CDR2 sequences are SGHAT and FQNNGV. Trimming removed 2 bases from V and 6 bases from J; junction bases left unmatched: 3. CDR3 DNA: TGTGCCAGCAGCTTAACTAGCGGGAGGTTGGATACGCAGTATTTT. Encoded protein: CASSLTSGRLDTQYF.

The V call is TRBV27, the J call TRBJ2-7; TRBD2 is a possible D gene (5 bases). Trimming took off 3 bases at V and 0 bases at J, with 12 bases between the two ends. The CDR3 has 15 residues. Per the germline V gene, CDR1 is MNHEY and CDR2 is SMNVEV (reference sequence). CDR3 bases: TGTGCCAGCAGTTTGTTGTTAGCGACCTCCTACGAGCAGTACTTC. Residues: CASSLLLATSYEQYF.

This clone was seen a few times. The rearrangement links TRBV7-9 to TRBJ2-1; 11 bases are a match to TRBD2. The CDR3 contains 16 residues. Per the germline V gene, CDR1 is SEHNR and CDR2 is FQNEAQ (reference sequence). Germline trimming cut 7 bases from V and 5 bases from J; bases unmatched to any gene: 10. CDR3 sequence: CASIPGTSGRNNEQFF. CDR3 nucleotides: TGTGCCAGCATCCCAGGGACTAGCGGCCGAAACAATGAGCAGTTCTTC.

The rearrangement links TRBV19 to TRBJ1-5; 7 bases align to TRBD1. This CDR3 is 13 amino acids long. Looked up from germline, CDR1 is LNHDA and CDR2 is SQIVND (reference sequence). With V trimmed by 6 bases and J by 7 bases, 6 bases remained unmatched. CDR3 DNA sequence: TGTGCCAGTAGGTCGGGACAGCCCCAGCCCCAGCATTTT. Its protein is CASRSGQPQPQHF.

At least ten counts were recorded for this clone. This sequence joins TRBV6-6 and TRBJ1-4, with D maybe TRBD1 (6 bases). Germline loops: CDR1 MNHNY, CDR2 SVGAGI (reference sequence). V lost 6 bases and J 3 bases, leaving 11 bases between the germline ends. The CDR3 has 14 residues. The CDR3 loop reads CASRKGEPNEKLFF. The CDR3 nucleotides are TGTGCCAGCAGGAAGGGGGAGCCTAATGAAAAACTGTTTTTT.

This clone was seen more than once but under ten times. This chain links TRBV19 with TRBJ2-6, with TRBD2 as a possible D gene (5 bases). The CDR3 is made up of 14 amino acids. Trimming removed 5 bases from V and 8 bases from J, with 13 bases in between. The V gene's germline CDR1 is LNHDA and CDR2 SQIVND (reference sequence). CDR3 DNA sequence: TGTGCCAGTAGTGGCTTTGGGAGAACCAACGTCCTGACTTTC. It yields the protein CASSGFGRTNVLTF.

This sequence joins TRBV9 and TRBJ1-3; D ambiguous. Germline-derived CDR1 and CDR2 are SGDLS and YYNGEE. V lost 4 bases and J 0 bases, leaving 14 bases between the germline ends. The CDR3 spans 16 residues. CDR3 bases: TGTGCCAGCAGCACCGATAGGCTAGGCTCTGGAAACACCATATATTTT. It translates to CASSTDRLGSGNTIYF.

The CDR3 is CASSSGGGLDTEAFF. CDR3 DNA: TGTGCCAGCAGCTCCGGGGGTGGGTTGGACACTGAAGCTTTCTTT. This chain connects TRBV9 to TRBJ1-1; tentatively, D is TRBD1 (5 bases). The CDR3 spans 15 residues. Trimming left V 4 bases short and J 3 bases short, with 16 bases between. CDR1 is SGDLS and CDR2 is YYNGEE in the germline V gene.

V gene TRBV20-1 combines with J gene TRBJ2-1; 9 positions match TRBD2. This CDR3 has 15 amino acids. V lost 3 bases, J lost 8 bases, and 11 bases stayed unmatched. CDR1 is DFQATT, CDR2 SNEGSKA, per germline (reference sequence). The CDR3 sequence is CSASRRASGIHEQFF. The CDR3 DNA reads TGCAGTGCTAGTAGGAGGGCTAGCGGGATCCATGAGCAGTTCTTC.

This clone showed up just once. The same CDR3 is also encoded by other DNA sequences in this sample. The rearrangement uses TRBV19 and TRBJ1-6, with TRBD1 matching over 8 bases. The V gene's germline CDR1 is LNHDA and CDR2 SQIVND (reference sequence). V was clipped by 4 bases and J by 10 bases; unmatched bases: 9. CDR3 length: 15 residues. The CDR3 loop reads CASSTGQAVASPLHF. CDR3 bases: TGTGCCAGTAGTACGGGACAGGCGGTGGCGTCACCCCTCCACTTT.

V usage is TRBV5-6 and J usage is TRBJ2-2, with D possibly being TRBD2 (6 bases). The ends were cut back, 4 bases at V and 7 bases at J, with 14 bases in the middle. Germline CDR1 SGHDT, CDR2 YYEEEE. CDR3 length equals 14 residues. CDR3 amino acids: CASSMGGYFGELFF. The CDR3 DNA reads as TGTGCCAGCAGCATGGGAGGTTACTTCGGGGAGCTGTTTTTT.

The chain employs TRBV9 and TRBJ2-1; 7 nucleotides align to TRBD2. The CDR3 has 14 residues. Germline V gene data show CDR1 as SGDLS and CDR2 as YYNGEE. V gave up 0 bases and J gave up 9 bases; unmatched junction bases: 6. The CDR3 loop reads CASSVEGSGPEQFF. The CDR3 nucleotides are TGTGCCAGCAGCGTAGAAGGTAGCGGGCCTGAGCAGTTCTTC.

This chain connects TRBV29-1 to TRBJ2-2; 9 nucleotides align to TRBD2. After removal of 6 bases from V and 6 bases from J, the junction contained 11 bases not matched to a gene. Germline assignment: CDR1 SQVTM and CDR2 ANQGSEA. There are 15 residues in the CDR3. CDR3 bases: TGCAGCGTGGCCGGGGTAGCGGGAGATCCCGGGGAGCTGTTTTTT. Its protein product is CSVAGVAGDPGELFF.

In its sample, this clone was seen once. CDR3 nucleotides: TGTGCCAGCAGTCCCGACACCTTCTTTTCTAGCACAGATACGCAGTATTTT. Its protein is CASSPDTFFSSTDTQYF. J is TRBJ2-3 and V is TRBV28, with unresolved D. CDR1 MDHEN and CDR2 SYDVKM come from the germline V gene. Trimming took 5 bases from V and 0 from J, leaving 18 bases between them. The CDR3 has 17 residues.

This chain joins TRBV7-3 and TRBJ2-3, with 7 bases matching TRBD2. The germline CDR1 and CDR2 sequences are SGHTA and FQGTGA. The CDR3 extends over 16 amino acids. Trimming cost V 1 base and J 1 base; bases outside gene matches: 5. The CDR3 is CASSLSAGAGTDTQYF. The CDR3 region has the DNA TGTGCCAGCAGCTTAAGTGCGGGAGCAGGCACAGATACGCAGTATTTT.

This chain joins TRBV5-5 and TRBJ1-5, with TRBD1 matching 7 bases. J gave up 0 bases and V 4 bases, and 4 bases lay outside the gene matches. The CDR3 has 15 residues. The V gene's germline CDR1 is SGHKS and CDR2 YYEKEE (reference sequence). This chain's CDR3 is CASSDGTVSNQPQHF. The CDR3 DNA sequence: TGTGCCAGCAGCGACGGGACAGTTAGCAATCAGCCCCAGCATTTT.

This clone appeared a few times. The chain links TRBV20-1 to TRBJ1-2, with D uncertain. The V gene's germline CDR1 is DFQATT and CDR2 SNEGSKA (reference sequence). CDR3 length equals 10 residues. Trimming cost V 4 bases and J 5 bases, with 5 bases left between them. This CDR3 is CSAILYGYTF. Here the CDR3 DNA reads TGCAGTGCTATCTTGTATGGCTACACCTTC.

The V and J genes are TRBV19 and TRBJ2-2; tentatively, D is TRBD2 (6 bases). The CDR3 runs to 13 residues. Between the trimmed V and J ends, which lost 11 bases and 6 bases, there was a span of 16 bases. Germline V gives CDR1 LNHDA, CDR2 SQIVND (reference sequence). The CDR3 DNA sequence: TGTGCCCTCGTGGTAGCGGCCTCCGGGGAGCTGTTTTTT. Its translation: CALVVAASGELFF.

CDR3: CASSLEAGITYEQYF. In DNA form, the CDR3 reads TGTGCCAGCAGCTTAGAAGCGGGGATAACCTACGAGCAGTACTTC. J is TRBJ2-7 and V is TRBV11-2, with 7 bases lining up with TRBD2. CDR1 SGHAT and CDR2 FQNNGV come from the germline V gene. The CDR3 contains 15 residues. V gave up 0 bases and J gave up 2 bases; unmatched junction bases: 4. The whole variable domain, filled in from reference TRBV11-2 and TRBJ2-7, reads EAGVAQSPRYKIIEKRQSVAFWCNPISGHATLYWYQQILGQGPKLLIQFQNNGVVDDSQLPKDRFSAERLKGVDSTLKIQPAKLEDSAVYLCASSLEAGITYEQYFGPGTRLTVT.

V and J are TRBV5-1 and TRBJ2-1, with 8 bases lining up with TRBD2. The CDR3 loop spans 15 amino acids. Trimming at V came to 0 bases and at J to 4 bases, leaving 3 bases not matched to a gene. The germline V gene encodes CDR1 SGHRS and CDR2 YFSETQ. The DNA for the CDR3 is TGCGCCAGCAGCTTGGTAGCGGGAAGTTACAATGAGCAGTTCTTC. Its translation is CASSLVAGSYNEQFF.

The chain recombines TRBV30 with TRBJ2-7; 10 bases agree with TRBD2. The length of the CDR3 is 14 residues. Germline loops: CDR1 GTSNPN, CDR2 SVGIG (reference sequence). CDR3 in DNA: TGTGCTTCTCGTCGAACTAGCGGGACGGGCGAGCAGTACTTC. Encoded protein: CASRRTSGTGEQYF.

Only a few counts were recorded for this clone. This chain links TRBV28 with TRBJ1-2, with D uncertain. The V end was cut by 6 bases, the J end by 6 bases, with 11 bases between. Per the germline V gene, CDR1 is MDHEN and CDR2 is SYDVKM. The CDR3 loop spans 12 amino acids. The CDR3 is CASSNERDGYTF. In DNA, the CDR3 is TGTGCCAGCAGCAACGAGCGGGATGGCTACACCTTC.

The rearrangement links TRBV4-3 to TRBJ2-1; TRBD2 aligns across 7 bases. CDR1 and CDR2 (germline): LGHNA, YSLEER. The CDR3 sequence is 14 residues long. The V and J ends lost 5 bases and 3 bases, in that order; junction bases with no gene match: 4. CDR3 DNA sequence: TGCGCCAGCAGCGGAACTAGCGTCTACAATGAGCAGTTCTTC. It is translated as CASSGTSVYNEQFF.

V usage is TRBV19 and J usage is TRBJ1-1; 7 bases match TRBD1. Trimming cost V 6 bases and J 9 bases; bases outside gene matches: 10. Germline V lookup: CDR1 LNHDA, CDR2 SQIVND (reference sequence). CDR3 size: 13 residues. CDR3 loop: CASSENRGEQAFF. The DNA of the CDR3 is TGTGCCAGTAGCGAGAACAGGGGAGAACAAGCTTTCTTT.

V gene TRBV6-6 combines with J gene TRBJ1-2; D unresolved. CDR3 length: 14 amino acids. Germline lookup yields CDR1 MNHNY and CDR2 SVGAGI (reference sequence). V lost 0 bases to trimming and J lost 4 bases, with 9 bases between them. In DNA form, the CDR3 reads TGTGCCAGCAGTTACTCCGAGGGCGCCTATGGCTACACCTTC. It is translated as CASSYSEGAYGYTF.

The chain has TRBV7-9 and TRBJ1-6; 7 nucleotides match TRBD1. V was pared by 2 bases and J by 8 bases, with 3 bases of the junction left unmatched. The CDR3 length is 14 residues. CDR1 SEHNR and CDR2 FQNEAQ come from the germline V gene (reference sequence). The chain's CDR3 is CASSLRQGDSPLHF. The CDR3 coding sequence is TGTGCCAGCAGCTTACGGCAGGGGGATTCACCCCTCCACTTT.